The T cell receptor beta chain under discussion was sequenced for a study of T cells in Graves' hyperthyroidism and ophthalmopathy (dated by TCRdb to the late 2010s). About the full investigation: Peripheral blood samples were taken at the time of initial diagnosis, prior to any treatment. To identify distinguishing TCR V-J signatures, a discovery cohort of 95 to 100 patients was used, comprising 40 to 45 with Graves' ophthalmopathy and 57 with stable Graves' hyperthyroidism. The approximately 90 discovery patients were randomly split 7:3 into training and test sets. The paper describes TCR Vbeta CDR3 sequencing of 120 to 150 peripheral blood samples, made up of 43 ophthalmopathy patients, around 78 hyperthyroidism patients and around 17 progressor patients. In more than 5 Graves' hyperthyroidism patients, the study also compared T-cell repertoires from thyroid tissue with T-cell repertoires from blood. Prospective prediction of ophthalmopathy was tested in an independent validation cohort consisting of 18 to 20 hyperthyroidism patients and 15 to 17 patients who later progressed to ophthalmopathy. Following sampling, methimazole starting at 30 mg daily was given to hyperthyroidism patients, and high-dose intravenous methylprednisolone was given to ophthalmopathy patients. The paper's findings and limits, for the study overall: During validation, the model predicted progression to ophthalmopathy a median of around six months ahead of onset, with around 71% sensitivity and more than 72% specificity. Most expanded thyroid clonotypes (frequency above 0.001) were also detected in blood, a finding suggesting that blood repertoires may reflect thyroid immune responses. In cross-validation, a model built on a 13 V-J signature told ophthalmopathy apart from stable hyperthyroidism with roughly 87% sensitivity and 81% to 82% specificity, and in testing the same model reached 80%/75%. No statistical method was used to fix the sample size in advance, and group allocation was not hidden from the investigators.

From the germline V gene, CDR1 is SGDLS and CDR2 is YYNGEE. The CDR3 covers 14 residues, taking in both the cysteine and the phenylalanine. The DNA shown is the 42-base CDR3, in frame from base 1. Trimming removed 0 bases from V and 4 bases from J; the gene matches leave 4 bases unexplained. Graves' hyperthyroidism was defined as stable when no progression to ophthalmopathy occurred over 18 months of follow-up. Hyperthyroidism patients were aged 18 to 65 years and newly diagnosed, with disease duration of less than 2 months. Any patient with an uncontrolled infection, another autoimmune disease, pregnancy or lactation was excluded. Diagnoses were based on clinical symptoms, serum thyroxine and TRAb, thyroid ultrasound and orbital computed tomography. PBMCs were separated from under 11 ml of fresh peripheral blood using Ficoll-Paque density gradient centrifugation. Trizol reagent was used to extract total RNA, and RNA quality was then checked on an Agilent 2100 Bioanalyzer.

This clonotype showed up just a few times. There is no known antigen for this receptor. Qualities for individual bases were not recorded, and no much larger clone is one base off. TCR beta CDR3 regions were amplified from RNA transcripts. A first-round RT-PCR of the TCR CDR3 used the HTBI primer set with the Qiagen OneStep RT-PCR kit. The libraries were constructed in a second round of multiplex PCR and then size-selected and purified. The libraries were sequenced on an Illumina HiSeq2000 using paired-end 100 bp reads. Per the original workflow: SOAPnuke was used to process the raw data, with reads discarded if the reads contained adapters or uncalled bases, had a mean Phred below 15, or lacked an exact constant-primer or identifier match. High-quality paired reads were merged with COPE v1.2.5, and unique nucleotide sequences were defined as clonotypes. MiTCR v1.1 was used to align clonotypes to the IMGT TRBV, TRBD and TRBJ reference segments. The analysis included only V-J combinations with a frequency above 0.0001, which together covered over 98% of the repertoires. The TCS score was defined as the ratio of F50 (clonal expansion) to E x V (chaos), calculated using BLOSUM62-based TCRdist between CDR3 peptides within each V-J. Welch's t-statistics and random forest reduced roughly 500 V-J features to about 13, which were used in a naive Bayes classifier (R e1071). The Morisita-Horn index was used to measure how similar the thyroid and blood repertoires were. The raw public data were reprocessed by TCRdb itself: fastp quality trimming at Q25, MiXCR clonotype calling, in-frame beta chains only. Rows with one shared CDR3 protein collapse into an entry with the most common genes and DNA. TCRdb, rather than the study authors, made the V and J calls. The sample table contains roughly 800,000 distinct CDR3 sequences; only one count was recorded for around 39% of them. About 9% of the sample lies in the top ten.

The chain couples TRBV9 to TRBJ2-7; 7 middle bases align to TRBD2. The specimen sequenced was blood. The clonotype comes from a man younger than 35 with Graves' hyperthyroidism. Read as DNA, the sequence is TGTGCCAGCAGCGTAGGACGGGGGGAGTACGAGCAGTACTTC. It translates as CASSVGRGEYEQYF.